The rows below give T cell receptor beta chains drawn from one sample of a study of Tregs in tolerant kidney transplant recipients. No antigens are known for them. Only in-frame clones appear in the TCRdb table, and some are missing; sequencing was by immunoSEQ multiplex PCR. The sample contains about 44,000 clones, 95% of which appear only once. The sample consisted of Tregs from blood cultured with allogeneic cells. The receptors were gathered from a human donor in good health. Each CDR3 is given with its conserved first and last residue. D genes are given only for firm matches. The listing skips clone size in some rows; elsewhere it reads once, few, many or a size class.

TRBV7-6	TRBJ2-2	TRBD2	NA	TGTGCCAGCAGTTCCATGGGGGAGGGCACCGGGGAGCTGTTTTTT	CASSSMGEGTGELFF
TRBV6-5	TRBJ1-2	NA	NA	TGTGCCAGCAGTTACTCGGGGCGACAGCGTGGGAGCTACACCTTC	CASSYSGRQRGSYTF
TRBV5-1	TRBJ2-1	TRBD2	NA	TGCGCCAGCAGCTACATAGCGGGGGAGCAGTTCTTC	CASSYIAGEQFF
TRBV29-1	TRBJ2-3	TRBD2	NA	TGCAGCGTTGAATTGGGGGGGGGCACAGATACGCAGTATTTT	CSVELGGGTDTQYF
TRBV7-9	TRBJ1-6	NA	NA	TGTGCCAGCAGCTTCCGTAATTCACCCCTCCACTTT	CASSFRNSPLHF
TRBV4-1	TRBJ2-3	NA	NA	TGCGCCAGCAGCCAAGAAGTAGCTCGGCTAGCGAGCACAGATACGCAGTATTTT	CASSQEVARLASTDTQYF
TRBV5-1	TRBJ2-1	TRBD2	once	TGCGCCAGCAGCCCGGGGGGGCTTGGCCAACAGCAGTTCTTC	CASSPGGLGQQQFF
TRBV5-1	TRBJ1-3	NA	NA	TGCGCCAGCAGCAATGAGGGGAGCTCTGGAAACACCATATATTTT	CASSNEGSSGNTIYF
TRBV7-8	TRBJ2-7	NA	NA	TGTGCCAGCAGCTTAGATCCCCTTTGGGGCGAGCAGTACTTC	CASSLDPLWGEQYF
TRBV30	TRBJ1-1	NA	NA	TGTGCCTGGAGTTTCCGGGGAAAGAACACTGAAGCTTTCTTT	CAWSFRGKNTEAFF
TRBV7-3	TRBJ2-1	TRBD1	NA	TGTGCCAGCAGCGGACAGGGTCATTACAATGAGCAGTTCTTC	CASSGQGHYNEQFF
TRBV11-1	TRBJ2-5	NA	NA	TGTGCCAGCAGCGCAGCCGAGACCCAGTACTTC	CASSAAETQYF
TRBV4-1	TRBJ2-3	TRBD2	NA	TGCGCCAGCAGCCAAGCCACCCCCCGGACTAGCGGGGGGTGGACAGATACGCAGTATTTT	CASSQATPRTSGGWTDTQYF
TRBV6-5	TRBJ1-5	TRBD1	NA	TGTGCCAGCAGCCGGACAGGGGGCCCGGGTCAGCCCCAGCATTTT	CASSRTGGPGQPQHF
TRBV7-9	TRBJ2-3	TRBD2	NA	TGTGCCAGCAGCCCAGGGACTAGCGGGAGATCAGATACGCAGTATTTT	CASSPGTSGRSDTQYF
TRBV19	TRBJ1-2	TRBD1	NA	TGTGCCAGTAATTATATGGTCGTCGGGACAGGGAGCTATGGCTACACCTTC	CASNYMVVGTGSYGYTF
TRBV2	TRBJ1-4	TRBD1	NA	TGTGCCAGCAGTCAAAGGGACAGGTCTAATGAAAAACTGTTTTTT	CASSQRDRSNEKLFF
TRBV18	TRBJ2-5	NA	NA	TGTGCCAGCTCACCAAGTAAAGAGACCCAGTACTTC	CASSPSKETQYF
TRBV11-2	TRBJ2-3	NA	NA	TGTGCCAGCAGCTTACCGAGCACAGATACGCAGTATTTT	CASSLPSTDTQYF
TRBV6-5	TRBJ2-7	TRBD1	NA	TGTGCCAGCAGTTACAGGACAGGGGGTCGAGAGCAGTACTTC	CASSYRTGGREQYF
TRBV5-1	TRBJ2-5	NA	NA	TGCGCCAGCAGCTTGGGGGACCCTCGGGAGACCCAGTACTTC	CASSLGDPRETQYF
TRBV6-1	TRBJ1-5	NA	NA	TGTGCCAGCGGTAAGATCCGATCCAATCAGCCCCAGCATTTT	CASGKIRSNQPQHF
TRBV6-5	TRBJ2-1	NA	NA	TGTGCCAGCAGCCGTGTTTGGCGGGAAAATTCCCTGCAGTTCTTC	CASSRVWRENSLQFF
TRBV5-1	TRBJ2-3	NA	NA	TGCGCCAGCAGCTTGGACCCACTAGCCGGAGATACGCAGTATTTT	CASSLDPLAGDTQYF
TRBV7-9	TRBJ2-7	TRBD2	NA	TGTGCCAGCAGCGTACTAGCGGGAGGGCCAGGGGAGCAGTACTTC	CASSVLAGGPGEQYF
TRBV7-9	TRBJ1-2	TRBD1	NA	TGTGCCAGCAGCTTAGGAGGGACAGCCCTAAACTATGGCTACACCTTC	CASSLGGTALNYGYTF
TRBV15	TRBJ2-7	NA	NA	TGTGCCACCAGCCCAGGCCTGGGCGAGCAGTACTTC	CATSPGLGEQYF
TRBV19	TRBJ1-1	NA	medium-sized	TGTGCCAGTAGTAGGTACACTGAAGCTTTCTTT	CASSRYTEAFF
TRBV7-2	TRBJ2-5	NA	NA	TGTGCCAGCAGCTTAGGGCCCGGGATCTGGGAGACCCAGTACTTC	CASSLGPGIWETQYF
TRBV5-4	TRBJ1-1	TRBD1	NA	TGTGCCAGCAGCTTGCACCAGGGGGTTAGGAGAGGCACTGAAGCTTTCTTT	CASSLHQGVRRGTEAFF
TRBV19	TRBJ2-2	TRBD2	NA	TGTGCCAGTACTTACCGAGCGGGAGTCAGTCCCGGGGAGCTGTTTTTT	CASTYRAGVSPGELFF
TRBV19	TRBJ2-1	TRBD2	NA	TGTGCCAGTAGTCCCCGGACTAGCGGGCCTTACAATGAGCAGTTCTTC	CASSPRTSGPYNEQFF
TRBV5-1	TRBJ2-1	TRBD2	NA	TGCGCCAGCAGCTCCCCGCGACTAGCGGGTGGACAAGGCTCCTACAATGAGCAGTTCTTC	CASSSPRLAGGQGSYNEQFF
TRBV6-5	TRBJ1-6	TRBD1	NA	TGTGCCAGCAGTTACGGGACAGCAAGCAATTCACCCCTCCACTTT	CASSYGTASNSPLHF
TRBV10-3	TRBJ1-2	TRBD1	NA	TGTGCCATACGGACAGGAGCTAACTATGGCTACACCTTC	CAIRTGANYGYTF
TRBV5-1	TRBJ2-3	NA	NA	TGCGCCAGCAGCTTGGGTACTCAGGGGCTCACAGATACGCAGTATTTT	CASSLGTQGLTDTQYF
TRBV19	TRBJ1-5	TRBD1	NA	TGTGCCAGTAGTATAGTCCGACAGGGAAGTCGGGATCAGCCCCAGCATTTT	CASSIVRQGSRDQPQHF
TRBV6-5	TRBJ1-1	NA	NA	TGTGCCAGCAGTCCTAGCATCGGCCTGAACACTGAAGCTTTCTTT	CASSPSIGLNTEAFF
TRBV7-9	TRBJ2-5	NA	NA	TGTGCCAGCAGCTTCGGACGGACAGCGGAGACCCAGTACTTC	CASSFGRTAETQYF
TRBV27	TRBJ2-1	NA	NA	TGTGCCAGCAGTTTTACCGGGGACCGCCGGAGCTCCTACAATGAGCAGTTCTTC	CASSFTGDRRSSYNEQFF
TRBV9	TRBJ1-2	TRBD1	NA	TGTGCCAGCAGCCCAAGACAGGGGGCGACTAACTATGGCTACACCTTC	CASSPRQGATNYGYTF
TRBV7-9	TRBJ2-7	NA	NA	TGTGCCAGCAGCTTGATCGCAGGGAACGAGCAGTACTTC	CASSLIAGNEQYF
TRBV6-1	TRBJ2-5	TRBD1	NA	TGTGCCAGCAGTCACAGGGGGGAAGAGACCCAGTACTTC	CASSHRGEETQYF